Listed here are 20 T cell receptor beta chains from one sample, sequenced in a study of cytomegalovirus exposure and HLA in healthy donors. PCR used 60 Vbeta primers and 13 Jbeta primers. Libraries were prepared by immunoSEQ multiplex PCR; TCRdb keeps only in-frame clonotypes and omits some of them. In the table there are about 200,000 clones, about four fifths of which are singletons. The sample taken for sequencing was PBMCs. These TCRs come from a girl aged 5-17 years in good health and CMV-seropositive.

The rearrangement uses TRBV7-9 and TRBJ1-2; tentative D call: TRBD1 (5 bases). The CDR3 spans 14 residues. Germline lookup yields CDR1 SEHNR and CDR2 FQNEAQ (reference sequence). V was clipped by 2 bases and J by 1 base, with 8 bases between them. This CDR3 is CASSLTGLNYGYTF. CDR3 nucleotide sequence: TGTGCCAGCAGCTTAACAGGTCTTAACTATGGCTACACCTTC.

There are a few counts of this clone. This chain connects TRBV14 to TRBJ1-1, with TRBD1 as a possible D gene (6 bases). Trimming cost V 4 bases and J 0 bases, with 6 bases left between them. The CDR3 has 13 amino acids. From germline, CDR1 is SGHDN and CDR2 FVKESK. This chain's CDR3 is CASSRDMNTEAFF. CDR3 DNA sequence: TGTGCCAGCAGCCGGGACATGAACACTGAAGCTTTCTTT.

Here the CDR3 DNA reads TGTGCCACCAGCAGGGGTAGGGGCAGCCTGAACACCGGGGAGCTGTTTTTT. Translated: CATSRGRGSLNTGELFF. The rearrangement joins TRBV15 to TRBJ2-2; TRBD1 might be the D (5 bases). The CDR3 covers 17 residues. Germline loops: CDR1 LNHNV, CDR2 YYDKDF (reference sequence). V shed 3 bases and J shed 1 base, with 15 bases lying between them.

The chain employs TRBV5-4 and TRBJ1-2, with 9 bases identical to TRBD1. With V trimmed by 4 bases and J by 5 bases, 9 bases remained unmatched. Germline CDR1 is SGHNT and CDR2 is YYREEE (reference sequence). CDR3 size: 15 residues. CDR3 loop: CASSQDGTGIYGYTF. CDR3 DNA: TGTGCCAGCAGCCAGGACGGGACAGGGATTTATGGCTACACCTTC.

The chain carries TRBV6-5 and TRBJ1-2, with 9 bases identical to TRBD1. The CDR3 is 13 amino acids. V was pared by 6 bases and J by 8 bases, with 7 bases of the junction left unmatched. CDR1 MNHEY and CDR2 SVGAGI come from the germline V gene. The CDR3 nucleotides read TGTGCCAGCAGCTACCTGGACAGGGGAGGCTACACCTTC. Translating it yields CASSYLDRGGYTF.

The V call is TRBV29-1, the J call TRBJ1-5; D perhaps matches TRBD1 (6 bases). V shed 7 bases and J shed 8 bases, with 12 bases lying between them. Germline V gene data show CDR1 as SQVTM and CDR2 as ANQGSEA. This CDR3 spans 11 amino acids. CDR3 region: CSGGEGEPQHF. The CDR3 nucleotides read TGCAGCGGTGGGGAGGGGGAGCCCCAGCATTTT.

V usage is TRBV27 and J usage is TRBJ2-7; 9 positions agree with TRBD2. Germline lookup yields CDR1 MNHEY and CDR2 SMNVEV (reference sequence). This CDR3 comprises 15 residues. The V gene end was trimmed by 6 bases and the J gene end by 4 bases; junction bases not matched to a gene: 10. This CDR3 is CASSPLAGHKYEQYF. CDR3 DNA sequence: TGTGCCAGCAGCCCCCTAGCGGGGCACAAATACGAGCAGTACTTC.

This chain connects TRBV5-1 to TRBJ2-5, with a tentative D call TRBD2 (6 bases). Germline V CDR1 and CDR2: SGHRS, YFSETQ. Between the trimmed V and J ends, which lost 4 bases and 3 bases, there was a span of 16 bases. This CDR3 spans 15 amino acids. This chain's CDR3 is CASSPAGLTKETQYF. The CDR3 DNA sequence: TGCGCCAGCAGCCCCGCGGGACTCACGAAAGAGACCCAGTACTTC.

The rearrangement uses TRBV10-3 and TRBJ1-2, with D unclear. Germline CDR1 is ENHRY and CDR2 is SYGVKD. The CDR3 covers 13 residues. V lost 6 bases and J lost 4, with 12 bases in between. The CDR3 bases are TGTGCCATCAGCCCGGGATCCTCCTATGGCTACACCTTC. Residues: CAISPGSSYGYTF.

The chain combines TRBV12-1 with TRBJ2-3; TRBD2, the D gene given by the table, was not confirmed from the DNA. TRBV12-1 corresponds to a pseudogene. The CDR3 has 15 residues. CDR3 DNA sequence: TGTGCCAGCAGAGCCTCTAGCGGGGTCCCGAATACGCAGTATTTT. Translated, it gives CASRASSGVPNTQYF.

The chain joins TRBV7-8 to TRBJ2-7; D perhaps matches TRBD1 (5 bases). The CDR3 runs 14 residues. CDR1 and CDR2 from the germline V gene are SGHVS and FQNEAQ. V lost 1 base and J 2 bases, leaving 9 bases between the germline ends. DNA of the CDR3: TGTGCCAGCAGCTTAGTGTCAGGGACCTACGAGCAGTACTTC. It specifies CASSLVSGTYEQYF.

The chain has TRBV29-1 and TRBJ2-1; 8 nucleotides agree with TRBD2. The CDR3 extends over 14 amino acids. Trimming took 3 bases from V and 1 from J; bases not matched to a gene: 2. Per the germline V gene, CDR1 is SQVTM and CDR2 is ANQGSEA. CDR3 region: CSVDSGDSYNEQFF. CDR3 in DNA: TGCAGCGTTGATAGCGGGGATTCCTACAATGAGCAGTTCTTC.

This chain joins TRBV5-1 and TRBJ2-6; 8 nucleotides match TRBD2. The germline gives CDR1 SGHRS, CDR2 YFSETQ. V was clipped by 2 bases and J by 0 bases; unmatched bases: 10. The CDR3 sequence is 19 residues long. This CDR3 is CASSFGGGMTPSGANVLTF. In nucleotides, the CDR3 is TGCGCCAGCAGCTTCGGGGGGGGTATGACACCCTCTGGGGCCAACGTCCTGACTTTC.

This clone showed up just a few times. The J gene is TRBJ2-3, the V gene TRBV9, with 8 bases lining up with TRBD1. The trim removed 4 bases at V and 2 bases at J, leaving 3 bases unmatched. CDR1 is SGDLS, CDR2 YYNGEE, per germline. This CDR3 is 14 amino acids long. Here the CDR3 reads CASSQTGDTDTQYF. In DNA, the CDR3 is TGTGCCAGCAGCCAGACAGGGGACACAGATACGCAGTATTTT.

The chain carries TRBV18 and TRBJ2-7, with TRBD2 matching 7 bases. Germline V CDR1 and CDR2: KGHSH, LQKENI. Trimming took 5 bases from V and 0 from J; bases not matched to a gene: 4. CDR3 length: 14 residues. DNA for the CDR3: TGTGCCAGCTCAACCTTAGCGGGCTCCTACGAGCAGTACTTC. Residues: CASSTLAGSYEQYF.

The J gene is TRBJ2-1, the V gene TRBV15, with D perhaps matching TRBD2 (6 bases). CDR3 size: 18 residues. Germline CDR1 is LNHNV and CDR2 is YYDKDF (reference sequence). The V and J ends lost 4 bases and 1 base respectively, with 20 bases between them. CDR3 loop: CATSTPFGGERSYNEQFF. CDR3 DNA: TGTGCCACCAGCACTCCGTTTGGAGGGGAAAGGTCCTACAATGAGCAGTTCTTC. The variable domain in full, with the rest retrieved from reference TRBV15 and TRBJ2-1, is DAMVIQNPRYQVTQFGKPVTLSCSQTLNHNVMYWYQQKSSQAPKLLFHYYDKDFNNEADTPDNFQSRRPNTSFCFLDIRSPGLGDTAMYLCATSTPFGGERSYNEQFFGPGTRLTVL.

The V gene is TRBV7-2, the J gene TRBJ2-2; the D gene is possibly TRBD2 (6 bases). From germline, CDR1 is SGHTA and CDR2 FQGNSA. V was shortened by 8 bases and J by 7 bases, with 17 bases between the two germline ends. CDR3 length: 14 amino acids. As DNA, the CDR3 is TGTGCCAGCCACTTCGTGGGGGGTGGCGGGGAGCTGTTTTTT. This encodes CASHFVGGGGELFF.

This chain uses TRBV6-5 with TRBJ1-6, with 9 bases fitting TRBD1. Germline CDR1 reads MNHEY; CDR2 reads SVGAGI. The CDR3 sequence is 16 residues long. J lost 7 bases, V lost 4 bases, and 8 bases had no gene match. This chain's CDR3 is CASSFLGQGLNSPLHF. CDR3 coding DNA: TGTGCCAGCAGTTTTCTGGGACAGGGATTAAATTCACCCCTCCACTTT.

This chain joins TRBV18 and TRBJ1-1, with D tentatively TRBD1 (5 bases). The CDR3 covers 13 residues. V was shortened by 8 bases and J by 3 bases, with 13 bases between the two germline ends. CDR1 is KGHSH and CDR2 is LQKENI in the germline V gene. In nucleotides, the CDR3 is TGTGCCAGCACGCAGGGCCCCGACACTGAAGCTTTCTTT. The encoded protein is CASTQGPDTEAFF.

This clone came up once. This chain joins TRBV19 and TRBJ1-4; no reliable D call. Trimming removed 5 bases at V and 0 bases at J, with 7 bases between. The CDR3 runs 14 residues. Germline V gene lookup returns CDR1 LNHDA and CDR2 SQIVND (reference sequence). The CDR3 DNA sequence: TGTGCCAGTAGTTATGGAGCAACTAATGAAAAACTGTTTTTT. It specifies CASSYGATNEKLFF.